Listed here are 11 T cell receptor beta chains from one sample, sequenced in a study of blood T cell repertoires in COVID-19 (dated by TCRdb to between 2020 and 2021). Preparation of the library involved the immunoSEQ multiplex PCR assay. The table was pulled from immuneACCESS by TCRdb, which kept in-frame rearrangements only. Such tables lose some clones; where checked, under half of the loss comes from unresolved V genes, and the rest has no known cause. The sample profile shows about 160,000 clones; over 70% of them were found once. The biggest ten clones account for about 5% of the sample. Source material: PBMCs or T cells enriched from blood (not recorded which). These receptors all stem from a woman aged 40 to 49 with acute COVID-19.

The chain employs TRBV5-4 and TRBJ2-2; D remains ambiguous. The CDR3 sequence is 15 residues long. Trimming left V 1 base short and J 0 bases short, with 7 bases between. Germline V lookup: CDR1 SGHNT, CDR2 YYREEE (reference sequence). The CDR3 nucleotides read TGTGCCAGCAGCTTGTTAAATGCGAACACCGGGGAGCTGTTTTTT. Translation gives CASSLLNANTGELFF.

The CDR3 DNA reads as TGTGCCAGCAGCTCCCGCGGGGTCGGCTATGGCTACACCTTC. Its translation is CASSSRGVGYGYTF. The chain couples TRBV7-2 to TRBJ1-2; D remains ambiguous. CDR1 is SGHTA and CDR2 is FQGNSA in the germline V gene. This CDR3 is 14 amino acids long. Trimming cost V 4 bases and J 4 bases, with 13 bases left between them.

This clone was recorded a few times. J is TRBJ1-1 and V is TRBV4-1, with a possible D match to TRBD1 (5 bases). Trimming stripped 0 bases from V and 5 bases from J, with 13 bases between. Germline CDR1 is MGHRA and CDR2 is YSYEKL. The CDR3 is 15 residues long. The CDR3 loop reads CASSQEGGGGTEAFF. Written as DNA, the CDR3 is TGCGCCAGCAGCCAAGAAGGCGGGGGGGGAACTGAAGCTTTCTTT.

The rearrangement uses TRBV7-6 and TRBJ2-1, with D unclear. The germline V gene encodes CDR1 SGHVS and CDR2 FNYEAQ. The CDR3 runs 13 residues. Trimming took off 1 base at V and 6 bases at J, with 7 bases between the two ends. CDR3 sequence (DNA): TGTGCCAGCAGCTTAGATGTACTCAATGAGCAGTTCTTC. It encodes CASSLDVLNEQFF.

The CDR3 DNA follows: TGCGCCAGCAGGATCCTCCCGGAGGTGTACACCGGGGAGCTGTTTTTT. It yields the protein CASRILPEVYTGELFF. The chain uses TRBV5-1 and TRBJ2-2; tentative D call: TRBD2 (5 bases). CDR3 size: 16 residues. Germline V gene lookup returns CDR1 SGHRS and CDR2 YFSETQ. V was clipped by 5 bases and J by 3 bases, with 17 bases between them.

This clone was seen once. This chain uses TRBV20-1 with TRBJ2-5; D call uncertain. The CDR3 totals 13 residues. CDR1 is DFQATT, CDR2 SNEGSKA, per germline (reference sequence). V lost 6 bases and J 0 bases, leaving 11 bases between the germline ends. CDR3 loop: CSASRGHQETQYF. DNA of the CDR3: TGCAGTGCCAGTCGTGGGCACCAAGAGACCCAGTACTTC.

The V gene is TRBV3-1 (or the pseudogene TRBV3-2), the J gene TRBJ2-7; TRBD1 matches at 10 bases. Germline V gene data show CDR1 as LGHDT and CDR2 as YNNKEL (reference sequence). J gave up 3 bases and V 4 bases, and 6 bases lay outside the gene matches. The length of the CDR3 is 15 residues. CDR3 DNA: TGTGCCAGCAGCCTCGGACAGGGGGGAAACTACGAGCAGTACTTC. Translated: CASSLGQGGNYEQYF.

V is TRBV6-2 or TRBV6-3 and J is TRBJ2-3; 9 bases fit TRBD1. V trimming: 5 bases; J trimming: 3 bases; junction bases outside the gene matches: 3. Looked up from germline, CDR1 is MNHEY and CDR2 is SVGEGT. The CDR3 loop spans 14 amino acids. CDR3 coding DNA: TGTGCCAGCAGTCGACAGGGGGAGACAGATACGCAGTATTTT. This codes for CASSRQGETDTQYF.

The CDR3 region has the DNA TGCAGCGTTGAAGGTTTGGGGCAAAACATTCAGTACTTC. Encoded protein: CSVEGLGQNIQYF. V usage is TRBV29-1 and J usage is TRBJ2-4; D may be TRBD1 (5 bases). CDR3 length: 13 amino acids. CDR1 and CDR2 (germline): SQVTM, ANQGSEA. Trimming removed 1 base from V and 5 bases from J, with 9 bases in between. Looking up the rest from reference TRBV29-1 and TRBJ2-4 gives the full variable domain: SAVISQKPSRDICQRGTSLTIQCQVDSQVTMMFWYRQQPGQSLTLIATANQGSEATYESGFVIDKFPISRPNLTFSTLTVSNMSPEDSSIYLCSVEGLGQNIQYFGAGTRLSVL.

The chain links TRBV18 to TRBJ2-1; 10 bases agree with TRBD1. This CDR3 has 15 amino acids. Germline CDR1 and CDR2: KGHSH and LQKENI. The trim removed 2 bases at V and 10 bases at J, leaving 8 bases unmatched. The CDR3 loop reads CASSPDRGQGMEQFF. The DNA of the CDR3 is TGTGCCAGCTCACCAGACAGGGGGCAAGGAATGGAGCAGTTCTTC.

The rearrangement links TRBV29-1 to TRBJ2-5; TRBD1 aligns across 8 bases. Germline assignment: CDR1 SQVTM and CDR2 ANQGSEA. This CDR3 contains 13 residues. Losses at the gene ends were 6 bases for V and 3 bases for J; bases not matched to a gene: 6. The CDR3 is CSVDRQGKETQYF. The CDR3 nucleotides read TGCAGCGTCGATCGACAGGGGAAAGAGACCCAGTACTTC.